These 20 T cell receptor beta chains came from one sample sequenced in a study of beta chain features in type 1 diabetes. Expressed TCRB transcripts were sequenced because the entire RNA isolate underwent reverse transcription. Generated by immunoSEQ multiplex PCR, the TCRdb table keeps only in-frame clones and is missing some. The table records 250,000 to 350,000 clones, approximately 9.9% of them present only once. The sample taken for sequencing was naive CD4+ T cells from blood. These receptors were collected from a woman aged 25-40 years in good health.

The chain combines TRBV7-9 with TRBJ2-1; 9 positions agree with TRBD2. The CDR3 runs to 14 residues. Germline V gene sequence: CDR1 SEHNR, CDR2 FQNEAQ (reference sequence). V shed 10 bases, J shed 4 bases, and the junction held 8 bases outside the gene matches. Here the CDR3 reads CATDSGSQYNEQFF. The CDR3 DNA follows: TGTGCCACCGATAGCGGGAGCCAATACAATGAGCAGTTCTTC.

J is TRBJ2-7 and V is TRBV30; unclear D gene. Germline loops: CDR1 GTSNPN, CDR2 SVGIG (reference sequence). The V end lost 3 bases, the J end lost 7 bases, and 22 bases lay between the germline ends. The CDR3 totals 15 residues. The CDR3 here is CAWSDPRDWLLEQYF. The CDR3 coding sequence is TGTGCCTGGAGCGACCCGCGTGACTGGCTTCTGGAGCAGTACTTC.

The rearrangement joins TRBV4-3 to TRBJ2-1; the match to TRBD2 covers 9 bases. V shed 1 base, J shed 5 bases, and the junction held 15 bases outside the gene matches. The CDR3 runs to 19 residues. Germline V gives CDR1 LGHNA, CDR2 YSLEER. CDR3 in DNA: TGCGCCAGCAGCCAAGGGGGTTCAAGACTTTTAGCGGGAGACAATGAGCAGTTCTTC. It yields the protein CASSQGGSRLLAGDNEQFF.

This clone appeared a few times. The rearrangement uses TRBV5-1 and TRBJ1-2, with 7 bases that match TRBD1. CDR3 length: 13 amino acids. CDR1 is SGHRS, CDR2 YFSETQ, per germline. V trimming: 4 bases; J trimming: 4 bases; junction bases outside the gene matches: 4. This chain's CDR3 is CASSTDRVYGYTF. The CDR3, as DNA: TGCGCCAGCAGCACCGACAGGGTCTATGGCTACACCTTC.

This CDR3 reads CASTVDRPLYNEQFF. CDR3 coding DNA: TGTGCCAGCACTGTAGACAGGCCTCTTTACAATGAGCAGTTCTTC. The gene calls are TRBV28 and TRBJ2-1, with TRBD1 as a possible D gene (6 bases). V was shortened by 7 bases and J by 4 bases, with 17 bases between the two germline ends. This CDR3 spans 15 amino acids. Germline V CDR1 and CDR2: MDHEN, SYDVKM.

CDR3 sequence reads: CASSQDTGSYNEQFF. The CDR3 region has the DNA TGTGCCAGCAGCCAAGACACTGGCTCCTACAATGAGCAGTTCTTC. V usage is TRBV11-3 and J usage is TRBJ2-1; D not certain. Germline CDR1 SGHNT, CDR2 YENEEA. CDR3 length: 15 amino acids. Trimming took off 5 bases at V and 0 bases at J, with 11 bases between the two ends.

A few counts support this clone. V and J are TRBV7-9 and TRBJ1-1; tentative D call: TRBD1 (5 bases). Germline loops: CDR1 SEHNR, CDR2 FQNEAQ (reference sequence). CDR3 size: 15 residues. V lost 1 base, J lost 8 bases, and 17 bases lay in between. CDR3 loop: CASSLVGGVLAEAFF. The CDR3 DNA follows: TGTGCCAGCAGCTTAGTTGGAGGGGTCTTAGCCGAAGCTTTCTTT.

The J gene is TRBJ2-3, the V gene TRBV7-2; 9 positions match TRBD2. Trimming at V came to 5 bases and at J to 2 bases, leaving 5 bases not matched to a gene. This CDR3 spans 15 amino acids. The germline CDR1 and CDR2 sequences are SGHTA and FQGNSA. CDR3 loop: CASSPLAGTTDTQYF. In DNA form, the CDR3 reads TGTGCCAGCAGCCCCCTAGCGGGGACCACAGATACGCAGTATTTT.

The chain has TRBV30 and TRBJ2-5; TRBD1 is a possible D gene (6 bases). The CDR3 sequence is 12 residues long. The germline V and J ends were trimmed by 3 bases and 2 bases, with 7 bases remaining between them. Per the germline V gene, CDR1 is GTSNPN and CDR2 is SVGIG (reference sequence). The CDR3 DNA reads TGTGCCTGGAGAGGGGGACAAGAGACCCAGTACTTC. Amino acid sequence: CAWRGGQETQYF.

V and J are TRBV7-9 and TRBJ2-5; 12 nucleotides line up with TRBD2. Trimming took 5 bases from V and 2 from J; bases not matched to a gene: 12. The CDR3 is made up of 18 amino acids. Germline V gene data show CDR1 as SEHNR and CDR2 as FQNEAQ (reference sequence). CDR3 loop: CASSPGGWTSGTQETQYF. CDR3 DNA: TGTGCCAGCAGCCCGGGGGGGTGGACTAGCGGGACTCAAGAGACCCAGTACTTC.

V gene TRBV5-4 combines with J gene TRBJ2-7; 13 bases fit TRBD2. This CDR3 has 15 residues. The junction had 1 base not matched to a gene; V was cut back by 2 bases and J by 2 bases. Germline V gene sequence: CDR1 SGHNT, CDR2 YYREEE (reference sequence). The DNA for the CDR3 is TGTGCCAGCAGCTTTGGACTAGCGGGAGCCTACGAGCAGTACTTC. Translated, it gives CASSFGLAGAYEQYF.

V gene TRBV28 combines with J gene TRBJ2-1; TRBD2 matches 7 bases. The CDR3 is made up of 14 amino acids. Germline CDR1 reads MDHEN; CDR2 reads SYDVKM. After removal of 1 base from V and 4 bases from J, the junction contained 1 base not matched to a gene. The CDR3 DNA reads as TGTGCCAGCAGTTTATCTAGCGGATACAATGAGCAGTTCTTC. Its protein product is CASSLSSGYNEQFF.

The chain combines TRBV4-1 with TRBJ2-5, with 10 positions matching TRBD2. The CDR3 totals 16 residues. Per germline, CDR1 MGHRA and CDR2 YSYEKL. J lost 1 base, V lost 5 bases, and 7 bases had no gene match. The CDR3 coding sequence is TGCGCCAGCAGCTTCGGACTAGCGGTACCCCAAGAGACCCAGTACTTC. It specifies CASSFGLAVPQETQYF.

This clone was picked up a small number of times. The rearrangement joins TRBV29-1 to TRBJ1-1; no definite D call. The CDR3 runs 13 residues. Germline V gene data show CDR1 as SQVTM and CDR2 as ANQGSEA. The V end lost 4 bases, the J end lost 3 bases, and 12 bases lay between the germline ends. The CDR3 protein is CSVAPLIDTEAFF. CDR3 bases: TGCAGCGTTGCCCCGCTTATAGACACTGAAGCTTTCTTT.

The rearrangement links TRBV15 to TRBJ2-1, with D tentatively TRBD1 (6 bases). V lost 4 bases and J 3 bases, leaving 13 bases between the germline ends. The CDR3 is 15 residues long. The germline gives CDR1 LNHNV, CDR2 YYDKDF (reference sequence). The CDR3 DNA is TGTGCCACCAGCATCCAGGGGAGTCTCTACAATGAGCAGTTCTTC. It codes for CATSIQGSLYNEQFF.

A few counts support this clone. The chain employs TRBV7-6 and TRBJ1-2; TRBD1 agrees at 7 bases. There are 13 residues in the CDR3. The V segment lost 5 bases and the J segment 6 bases; nucleotides outside the gene matches: 6. Looked up from germline, CDR1 is SGHVS and CDR2 is FNYEAQ. Here the CDR3 reads CASSPGTVNGYTF. In DNA, the CDR3 is TGTGCCAGCAGCCCGGGGACAGTAAATGGCTACACCTTC.

The table lists this clone with a few counts. The chain links TRBV7-2 to TRBJ2-5; tentative D call: TRBD2 (5 bases). Trimming removed 6 bases at V and 9 bases at J, with 17 bases between. The CDR3 spans 13 residues. Germline CDR1 SGHTA, CDR2 FQGNSA. Here the CDR3 DNA reads TGTGCCAGCAGGCAAGGACTGGGCATGGCCCAGTACTTC. It specifies CASRQGLGMAQYF.

The chain joins TRBV2 to TRBJ1-3; D call uncertain. Trimming took 5 bases from V and 4 from J, leaving 6 bases between them. The CDR3 has 12 amino acids. Germline loops: CDR1 SNHLY, CDR2 FYNNEI. Here the CDR3 reads CASSPRGNTIYF. CDR3 nucleotides: TGTGCCAGCAGTCCCAGGGGAAACACCATATATTTT.

The chain combines TRBV18 with TRBJ2-3, with a weak D call TRBD1 (6 bases). The CDR3 is 17 residues long. Per the germline V gene, CDR1 is KGHSH and CDR2 is LQKENI. V dropped 1 base and J dropped 4 bases, with 18 bases sitting between them. The CDR3 region has the DNA TGTGCCAGCTCACCACGGGGGCAGGGCGCCCCGGCAGATACGCAGTATTTT. Its translation is CASSPRGQGAPADTQYF.

V gene TRBV18 combines with J gene TRBJ2-5, with 7 nucleotides matching TRBD1. From germline, CDR1 is KGHSH and CDR2 LQKENI. With 3 bases clipped from V and 2 bases from J, the junction kept 6 bases outside the gene matches. CDR3 length equals 15 residues. DNA of the CDR3: TGTGCCAGCTCACCCCTAGGACAGGAACAAGAGACCCAGTACTTC. Translation gives CASSPLGQEQETQYF.